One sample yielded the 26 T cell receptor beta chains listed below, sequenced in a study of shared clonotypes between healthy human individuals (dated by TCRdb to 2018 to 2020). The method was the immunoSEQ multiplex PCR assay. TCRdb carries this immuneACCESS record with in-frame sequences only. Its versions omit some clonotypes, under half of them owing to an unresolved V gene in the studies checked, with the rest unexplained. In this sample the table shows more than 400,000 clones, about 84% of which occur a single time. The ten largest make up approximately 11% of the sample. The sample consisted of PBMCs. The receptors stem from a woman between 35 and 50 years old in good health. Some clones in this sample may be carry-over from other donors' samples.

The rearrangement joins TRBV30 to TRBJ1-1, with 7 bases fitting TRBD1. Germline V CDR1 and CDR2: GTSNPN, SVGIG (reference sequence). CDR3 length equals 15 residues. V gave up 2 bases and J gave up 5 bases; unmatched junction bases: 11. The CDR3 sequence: CAWSRSDRVGTEAFF. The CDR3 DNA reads TGTGCCTGGAGTCGTTCCGACAGGGTTGGGACTGAAGCTTTCTTT.

In DNA form, the CDR3 reads TGTGCCAGCAAATCCGGGACAGTAAACACTGAAGCTTTCTTT. Translating it yields CASKSGTVNTEAFF. V usage is TRBV6-6 and J usage is TRBJ1-1; 7 nucleotides line up with TRBD1. Germline V gene lookup returns CDR1 MNHNY and CDR2 SVGAGI (reference sequence). The ends lost 7 bases at V and 2 bases at J; junction bases unmatched: 7. This CDR3 contains 14 residues.

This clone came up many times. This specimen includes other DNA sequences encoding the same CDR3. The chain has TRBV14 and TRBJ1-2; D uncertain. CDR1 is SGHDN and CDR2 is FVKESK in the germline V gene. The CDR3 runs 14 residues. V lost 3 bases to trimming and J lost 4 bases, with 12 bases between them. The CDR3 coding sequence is TGTGCCAGCAGCCAGACTGACGGACGCTATGGCTACACCTTC. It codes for CASSQTDGRYGYTF.

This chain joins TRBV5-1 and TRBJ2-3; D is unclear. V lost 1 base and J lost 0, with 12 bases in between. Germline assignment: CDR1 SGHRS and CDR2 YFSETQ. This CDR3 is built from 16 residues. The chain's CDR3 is CASSLMGTASTDTQYF. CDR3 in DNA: TGCGCCAGCAGCTTGATGGGTACAGCTAGCACAGATACGCAGTATTTT.

The DNA of the CDR3 is TGTGCCAGCAGCAAGGGACGAGATCAGCCCCAGCATTTT. Translating it yields CASSKGRDQPQHF. J is TRBJ1-5 and V is TRBV19, with D perhaps matching TRBD1 (5 bases). Germline CDR1 is LNHDA and CDR2 is SQIVND (reference sequence). CDR3 size: 13 residues. V lost 9 bases, J lost 5 bases, and 14 bases lay in between.

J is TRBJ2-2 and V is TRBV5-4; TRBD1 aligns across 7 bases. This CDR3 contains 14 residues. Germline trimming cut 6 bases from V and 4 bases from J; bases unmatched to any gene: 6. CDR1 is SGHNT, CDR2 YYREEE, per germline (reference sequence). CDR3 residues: CASTPDRPTGELFF. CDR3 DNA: TGTGCCAGCACCCCGGACAGGCCCACCGGGGAGCTGTTTTTT.

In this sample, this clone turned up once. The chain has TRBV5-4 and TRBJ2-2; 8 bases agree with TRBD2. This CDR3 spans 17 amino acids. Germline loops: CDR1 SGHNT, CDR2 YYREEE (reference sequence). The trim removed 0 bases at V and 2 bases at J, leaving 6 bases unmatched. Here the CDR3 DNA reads TGTGCCAGCAGCTTGGAGGCCGGGAGGGCCAACACCGGGGAGCTGTTTTTT. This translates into CASSLEAGRANTGELFF.

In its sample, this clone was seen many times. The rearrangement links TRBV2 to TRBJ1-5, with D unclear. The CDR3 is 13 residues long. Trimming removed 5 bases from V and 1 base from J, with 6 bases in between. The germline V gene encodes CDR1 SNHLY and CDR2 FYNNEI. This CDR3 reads CASSQWSNQPQHF. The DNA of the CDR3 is TGTGCCAGCAGTCAATGGAGCAATCAGCCCCAGCATTTT.

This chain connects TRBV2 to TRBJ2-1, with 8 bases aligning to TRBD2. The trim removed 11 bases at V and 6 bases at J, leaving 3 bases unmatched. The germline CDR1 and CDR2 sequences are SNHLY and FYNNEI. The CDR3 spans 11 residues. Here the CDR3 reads CAGLAPNEQFF. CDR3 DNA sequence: TGTGCCGGACTAGCCCCCAATGAGCAGTTCTTC. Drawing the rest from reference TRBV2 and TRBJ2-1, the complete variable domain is EPEVTQTPSHQVTQMGQEVILRCVPISNHLYFYWYRQILGQKVEFLVSFYNNEISEKSEIFDDQFSVERPDGSNFTLKIRSTKLEDSAMYFCAGLAPNEQFFGPGTRLTVL.

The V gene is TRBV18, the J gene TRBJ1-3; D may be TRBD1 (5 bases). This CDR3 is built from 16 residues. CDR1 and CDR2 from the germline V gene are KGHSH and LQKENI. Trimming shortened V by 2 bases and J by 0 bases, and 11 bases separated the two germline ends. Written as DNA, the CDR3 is TGTGCCAGCTCACCATGGACACGAAGCTCTGGAAACACCATATATTTT. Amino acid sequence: CASSPWTRSSGNTIYF.

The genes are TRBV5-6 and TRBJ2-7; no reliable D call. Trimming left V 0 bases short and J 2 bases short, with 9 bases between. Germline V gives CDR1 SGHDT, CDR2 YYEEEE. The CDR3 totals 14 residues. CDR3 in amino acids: CASSLGAGTYEQYF. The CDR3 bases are TGTGCCAGCAGCTTGGGGGCAGGTACCTACGAGCAGTACTTC.

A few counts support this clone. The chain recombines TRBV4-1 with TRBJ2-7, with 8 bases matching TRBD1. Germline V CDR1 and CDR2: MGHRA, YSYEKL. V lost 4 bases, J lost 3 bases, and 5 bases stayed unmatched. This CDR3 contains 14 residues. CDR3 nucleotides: TGCGCCAGCAGCCCCGGCAGGGGGCGCTACGAGCAGTACTTC. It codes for CASSPGRGRYEQYF.

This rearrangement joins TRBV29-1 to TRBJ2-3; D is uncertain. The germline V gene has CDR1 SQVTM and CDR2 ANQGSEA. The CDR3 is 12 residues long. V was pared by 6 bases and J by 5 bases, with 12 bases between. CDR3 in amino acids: CSVRGLEDTQYF. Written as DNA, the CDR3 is TGCAGCGTCCGAGGCCTAGAAGATACGCAGTATTTT.

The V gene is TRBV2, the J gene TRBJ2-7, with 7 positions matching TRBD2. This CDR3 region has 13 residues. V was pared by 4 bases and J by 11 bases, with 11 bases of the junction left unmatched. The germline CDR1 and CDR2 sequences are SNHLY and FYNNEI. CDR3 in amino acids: CASSADSPSGEYF. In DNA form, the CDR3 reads TGTGCCAGCAGTGCCGACAGCCCCAGCGGGGAGTACTTC.

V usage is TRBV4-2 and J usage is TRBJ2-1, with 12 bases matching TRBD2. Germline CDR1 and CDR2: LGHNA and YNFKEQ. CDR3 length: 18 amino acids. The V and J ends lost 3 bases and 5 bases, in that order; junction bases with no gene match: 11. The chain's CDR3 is CASSQGTSGQWANNEQFF. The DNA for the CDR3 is TGTGCCAGCAGCCAGGGGACTAGCGGGCAGTGGGCTAACAATGAGCAGTTCTTC.

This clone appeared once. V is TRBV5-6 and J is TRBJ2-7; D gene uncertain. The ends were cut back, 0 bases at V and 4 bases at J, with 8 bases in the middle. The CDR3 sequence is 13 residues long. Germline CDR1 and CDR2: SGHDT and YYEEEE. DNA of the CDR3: TGTGCCAGCAGCTTGGTTGCGGATTACGAGCAGTACTTC. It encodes CASSLVADYEQYF.

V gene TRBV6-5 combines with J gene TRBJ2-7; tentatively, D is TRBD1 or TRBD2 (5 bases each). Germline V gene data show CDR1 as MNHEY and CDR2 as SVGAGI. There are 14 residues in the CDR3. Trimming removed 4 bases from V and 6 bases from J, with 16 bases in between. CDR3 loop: CASSSRDHMGEQYF. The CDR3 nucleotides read TGTGCCAGCAGTTCCCGGGACCATATGGGCGAGCAGTACTTC.

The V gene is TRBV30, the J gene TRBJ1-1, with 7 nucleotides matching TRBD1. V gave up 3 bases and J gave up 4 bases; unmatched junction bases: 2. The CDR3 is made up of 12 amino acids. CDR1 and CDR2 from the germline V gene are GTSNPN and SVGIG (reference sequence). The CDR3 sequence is CAWSTGVTEAFF. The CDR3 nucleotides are TGTGCCTGGAGCACAGGGGTCACTGAAGCTTTCTTT.

The CDR3 is CSGGGSQDKNTGELFF. In DNA, the CDR3 is TGCAGCGGGGGCGGGTCTCAGGACAAGAACACCGGGGAGCTGTTTTTT. The chain couples TRBV29-1 to TRBJ2-2; D tentatively reads TRBD1 or TRBD2 (5 bases each). From germline, CDR1 is SQVTM and CDR2 ANQGSEA. The CDR3 is 16 residues long. V lost 7 bases, J lost 1 base, and 19 bases lay in between.

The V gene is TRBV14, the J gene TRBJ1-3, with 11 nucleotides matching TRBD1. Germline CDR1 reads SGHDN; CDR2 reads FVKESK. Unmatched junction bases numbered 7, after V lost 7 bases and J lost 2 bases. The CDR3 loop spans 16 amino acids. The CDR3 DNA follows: TGTGCCAGCAAATTAGGACAGGGGGCGACTGGAAACACCATATATTTT. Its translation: CASKLGQGATGNTIYF.

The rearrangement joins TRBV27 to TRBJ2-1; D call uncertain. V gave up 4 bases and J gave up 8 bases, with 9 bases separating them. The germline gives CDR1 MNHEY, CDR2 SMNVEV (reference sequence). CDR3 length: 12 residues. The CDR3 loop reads CASSSYPDEQFF. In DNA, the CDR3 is TGTGCCAGCAGTTCTTACCCGGATGAGCAGTTCTTC.

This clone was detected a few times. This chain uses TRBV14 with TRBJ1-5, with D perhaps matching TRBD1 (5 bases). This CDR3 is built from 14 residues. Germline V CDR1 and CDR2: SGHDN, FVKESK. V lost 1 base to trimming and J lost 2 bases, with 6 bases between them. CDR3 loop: CASSQGGGNQPQHF. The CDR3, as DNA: TGTGCCAGCAGCCAAGGAGGGGGCAATCAGCCCCAGCATTTT.

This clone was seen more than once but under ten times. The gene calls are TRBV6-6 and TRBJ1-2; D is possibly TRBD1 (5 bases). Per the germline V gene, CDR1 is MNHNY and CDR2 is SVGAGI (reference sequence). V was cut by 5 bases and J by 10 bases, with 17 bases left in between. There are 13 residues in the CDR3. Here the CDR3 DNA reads TGTGCCAGCAGTACTTCTTATAGGGGCGACTACACCTTC. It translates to CASSTSYRGDYTF.

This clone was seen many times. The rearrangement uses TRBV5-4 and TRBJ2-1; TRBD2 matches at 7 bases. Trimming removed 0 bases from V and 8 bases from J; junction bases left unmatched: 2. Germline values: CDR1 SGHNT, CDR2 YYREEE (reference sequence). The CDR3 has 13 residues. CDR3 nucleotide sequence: TGTGCCAGCAGCTTGGGCGCGGGAGATGAGCAGTTCTTC. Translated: CASSLGAGDEQFF.

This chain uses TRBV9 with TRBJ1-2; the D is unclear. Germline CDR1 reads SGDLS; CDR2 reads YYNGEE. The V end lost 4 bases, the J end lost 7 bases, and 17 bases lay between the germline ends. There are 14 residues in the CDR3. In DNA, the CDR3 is TGTGCCAGCAGCCTGGCGGACGGCCCTCGTGGCTACACCTTC. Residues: CASSLADGPRGYTF.

CDR3 bases: TGTGCCAGCAGCTTAGCTAGTCGCACAGATACGCAGTATTTT. Amino acids: CASSLASRTDTQYF. The chain recombines TRBV7-2 with TRBJ2-3; no firm D call. The CDR3 is 14 residues long. Germline V lookup: CDR1 SGHTA, CDR2 FQGNSA. Trimming removed 0 bases from V and 1 base from J, with 5 bases in between.